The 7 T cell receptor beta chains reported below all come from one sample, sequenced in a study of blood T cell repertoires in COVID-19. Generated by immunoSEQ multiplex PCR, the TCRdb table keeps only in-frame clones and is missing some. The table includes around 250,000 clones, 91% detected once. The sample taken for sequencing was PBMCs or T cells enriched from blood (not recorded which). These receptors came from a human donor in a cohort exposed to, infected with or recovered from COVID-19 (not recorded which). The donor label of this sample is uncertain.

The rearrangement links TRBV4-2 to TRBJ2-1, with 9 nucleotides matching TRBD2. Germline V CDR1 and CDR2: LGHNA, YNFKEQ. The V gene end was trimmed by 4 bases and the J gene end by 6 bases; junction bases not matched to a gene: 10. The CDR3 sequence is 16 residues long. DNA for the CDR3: TGTGCCAGCAGCCGAACGCGGGGGGGAATATTCAATGAGCAGTTCTTC. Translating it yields CASSRTRGGIFNEQFF.

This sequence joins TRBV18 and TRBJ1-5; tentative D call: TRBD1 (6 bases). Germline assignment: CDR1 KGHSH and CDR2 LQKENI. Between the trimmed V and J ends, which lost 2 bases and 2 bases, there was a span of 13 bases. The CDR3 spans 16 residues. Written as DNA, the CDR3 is TGTGCCAGCTCACCAGCTTGGTCAGGGGGCAATCAGCCCCAGCATTTT. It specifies CASSPAWSGGNQPQHF. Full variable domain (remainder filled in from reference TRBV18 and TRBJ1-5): NAGVMQNPRHLVRRRGQEARLRCSPMKGHSHVYWYRQLPEEGLKFMVYLQKENIIDESGMPKERFSAEFPKEGPSILRIQQVVRGDSAAYFCASSPAWSGGNQPQHFGDGTRLSIL.

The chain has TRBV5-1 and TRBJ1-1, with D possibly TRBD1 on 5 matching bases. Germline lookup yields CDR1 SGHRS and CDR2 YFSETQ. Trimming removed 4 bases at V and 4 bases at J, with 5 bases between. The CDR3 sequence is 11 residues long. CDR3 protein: CASSRGTEAFF. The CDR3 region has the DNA TGCGCCAGCAGCAGGGGCACTGAAGCTTTCTTT.

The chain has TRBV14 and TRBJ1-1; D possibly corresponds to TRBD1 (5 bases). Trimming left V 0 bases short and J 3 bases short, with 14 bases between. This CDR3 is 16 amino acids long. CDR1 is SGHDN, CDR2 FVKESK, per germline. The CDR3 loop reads CASSQDLTGGDTEAFF. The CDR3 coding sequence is TGTGCCAGCAGCCAAGATCTTACGGGAGGGGACACTGAAGCTTTCTTT.

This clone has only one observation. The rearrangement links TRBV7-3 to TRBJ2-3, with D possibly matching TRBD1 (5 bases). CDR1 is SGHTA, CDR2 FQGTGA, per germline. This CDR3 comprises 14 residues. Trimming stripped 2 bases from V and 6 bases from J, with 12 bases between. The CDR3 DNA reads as TGTGCCAGCAGCTTAGAGGTCAGGGCGGATACGCAGTATTTT. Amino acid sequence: CASSLEVRADTQYF. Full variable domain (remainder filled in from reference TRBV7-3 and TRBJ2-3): GAGVSQTPSNKVTEKGKYVELRCDPISGHTALYWYRQSLGQGPEFLIYFQGTGAADDSGLPNDRFFAVRPEGSVSTLKIQRTERGDSAVYLCASSLEVRADTQYFGPGTRLTVL.

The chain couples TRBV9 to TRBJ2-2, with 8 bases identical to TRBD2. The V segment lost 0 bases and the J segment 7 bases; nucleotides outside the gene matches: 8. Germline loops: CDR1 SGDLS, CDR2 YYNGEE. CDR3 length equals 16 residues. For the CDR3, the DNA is TGTGCCAGCAGCGTAGAACTAGCGGCCTCTTACGGGGAGCTGTTTTTT. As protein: CASSVELAASYGELFF.

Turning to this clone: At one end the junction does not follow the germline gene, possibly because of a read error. The CDR3, as DNA: TGTGCCAGCTCACCAAAAACAGGGGGCGCCAGGTTC. Amino acid sequence: CASSPKTGGARF. This sequence joins TRBV18 and TRBJ1-2; TRBD1 agrees at 9 bases. The CDR3 is 12 residues long. Germline CDR1 reads KGHSH; CDR2 reads LQKENI.